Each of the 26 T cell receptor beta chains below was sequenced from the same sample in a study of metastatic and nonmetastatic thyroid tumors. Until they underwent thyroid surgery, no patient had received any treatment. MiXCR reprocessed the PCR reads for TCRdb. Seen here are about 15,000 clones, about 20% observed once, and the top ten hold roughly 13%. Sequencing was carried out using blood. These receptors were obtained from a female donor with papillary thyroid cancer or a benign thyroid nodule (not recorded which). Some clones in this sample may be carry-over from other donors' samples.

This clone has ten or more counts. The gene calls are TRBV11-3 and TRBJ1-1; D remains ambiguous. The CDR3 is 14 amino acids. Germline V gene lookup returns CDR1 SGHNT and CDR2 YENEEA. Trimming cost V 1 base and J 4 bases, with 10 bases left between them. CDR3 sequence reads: CASSLGESGTEAFF. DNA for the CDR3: TGTGCCAGCAGCTTAGGAGAGAGCGGCACTGAAGCTTTCTTT.

The CDR3 nucleotides are TGTGCCAGCAAAGCTTCAGGACAGGGGGGAATTTACGAGCAGTACTTC. Protein sequence: CASKASGQGGIYEQYF. The rearrangement uses TRBV6-1 and TRBJ2-7, with 10 bases that match TRBD1. This CDR3 spans 16 amino acids. CDR1 and CDR2 from the germline V gene are MNHNS and SASEGT. V shed 7 bases and J 4 bases; nucleotides not matched to a gene: 13.

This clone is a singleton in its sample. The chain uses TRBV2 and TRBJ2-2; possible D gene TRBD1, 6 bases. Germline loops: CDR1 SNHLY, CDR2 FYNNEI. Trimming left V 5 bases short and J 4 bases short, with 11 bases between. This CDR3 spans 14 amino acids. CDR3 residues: CASSNREGTGELFF. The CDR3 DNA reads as TGTGCCAGCAGTAACAGGGAAGGCACCGGGGAGCTGTTTTTT.

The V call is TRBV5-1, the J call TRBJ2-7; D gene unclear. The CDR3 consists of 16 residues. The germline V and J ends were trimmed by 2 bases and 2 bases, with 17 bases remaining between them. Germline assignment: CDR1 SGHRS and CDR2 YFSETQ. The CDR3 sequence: CASSLVADHRTYEQYF. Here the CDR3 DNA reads TGCGCCAGCAGCTTAGTCGCCGATCACAGAACCTACGAGCAGTACTTC.

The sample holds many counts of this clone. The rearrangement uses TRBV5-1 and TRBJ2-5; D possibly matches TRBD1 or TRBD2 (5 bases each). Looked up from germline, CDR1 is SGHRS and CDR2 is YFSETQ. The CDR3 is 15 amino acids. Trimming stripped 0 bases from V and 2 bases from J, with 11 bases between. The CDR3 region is CASSLGGALQETQYF. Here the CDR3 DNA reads TGCGCCAGCAGCTTGGGAGGGGCCTTACAAGAGACCCAGTACTTC.

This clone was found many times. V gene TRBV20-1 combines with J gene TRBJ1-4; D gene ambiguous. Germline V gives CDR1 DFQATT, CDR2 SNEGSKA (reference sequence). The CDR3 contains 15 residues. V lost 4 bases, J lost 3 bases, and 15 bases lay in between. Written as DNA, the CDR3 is TGCAGTGCTAAAGACCCGGTGGCGGCTAATGAAAAACTGTTTTTT. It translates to CSAKDPVAANEKLFF.

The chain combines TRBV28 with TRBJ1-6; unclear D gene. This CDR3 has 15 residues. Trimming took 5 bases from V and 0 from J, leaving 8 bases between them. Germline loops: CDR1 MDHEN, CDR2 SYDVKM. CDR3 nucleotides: TGTGCCAGCAGTCCCACGAGCTCCTATAATTCACCCCTCCACTTT. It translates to CASSPTSSYNSPLHF.

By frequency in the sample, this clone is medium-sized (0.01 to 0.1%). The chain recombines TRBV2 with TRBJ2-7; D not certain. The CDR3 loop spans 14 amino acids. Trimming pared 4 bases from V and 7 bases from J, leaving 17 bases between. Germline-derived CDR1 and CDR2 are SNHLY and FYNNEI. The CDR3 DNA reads TGTGCCAGCAGTGTTTCAGACGAGGCGGATGAGCAGTACTTC. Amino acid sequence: CASSVSDEADEQYF.

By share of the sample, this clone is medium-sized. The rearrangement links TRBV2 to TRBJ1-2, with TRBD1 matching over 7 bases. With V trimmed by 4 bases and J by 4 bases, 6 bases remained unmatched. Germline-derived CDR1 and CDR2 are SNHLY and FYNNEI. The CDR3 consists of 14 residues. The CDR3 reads CASSGDSFSYGYTF. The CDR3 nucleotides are TGTGCCAGCAGTGGGGACAGTTTTTCCTATGGCTACACCTTC.

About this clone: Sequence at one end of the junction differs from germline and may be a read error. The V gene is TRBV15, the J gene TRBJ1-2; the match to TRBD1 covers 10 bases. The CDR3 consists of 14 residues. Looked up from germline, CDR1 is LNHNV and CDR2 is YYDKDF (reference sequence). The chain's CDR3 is CTTSRGTGDYGYTF. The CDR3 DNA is TGTACCACCAGCAGAGGGACAGGGGATTATGGCTACACCTTC.

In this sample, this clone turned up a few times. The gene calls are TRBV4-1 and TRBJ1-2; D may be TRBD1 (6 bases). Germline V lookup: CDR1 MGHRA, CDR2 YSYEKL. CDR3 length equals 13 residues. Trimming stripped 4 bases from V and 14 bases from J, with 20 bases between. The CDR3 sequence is CASSPPVGGRLTF. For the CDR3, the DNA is TGCGCCAGCAGCCCCCCGGTAGGGGGGCGCCTGACCTTC.

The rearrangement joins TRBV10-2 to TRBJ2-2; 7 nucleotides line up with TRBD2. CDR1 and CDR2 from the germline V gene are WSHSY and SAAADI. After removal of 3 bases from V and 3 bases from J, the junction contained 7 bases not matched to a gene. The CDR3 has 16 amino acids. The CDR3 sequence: CASSERRGSDTGELFF. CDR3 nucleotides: TGCGCCAGCAGTGAAAGGCGCGGGAGTGACACCGGGGAGCTGTTTTTT.

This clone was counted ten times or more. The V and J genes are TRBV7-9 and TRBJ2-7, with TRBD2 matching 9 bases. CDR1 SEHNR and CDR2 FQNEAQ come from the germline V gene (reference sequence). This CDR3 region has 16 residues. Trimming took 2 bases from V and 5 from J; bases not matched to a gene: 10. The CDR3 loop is CASSLIGLAGLDEQYF. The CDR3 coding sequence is TGTGCCAGCAGCTTAATCGGGCTAGCGGGATTGGACGAGCAGTACTTC.

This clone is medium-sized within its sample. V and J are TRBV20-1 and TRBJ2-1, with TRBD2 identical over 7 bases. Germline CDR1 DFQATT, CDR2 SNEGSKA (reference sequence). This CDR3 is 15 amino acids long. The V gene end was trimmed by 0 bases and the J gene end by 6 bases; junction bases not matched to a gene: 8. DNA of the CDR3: TGCAGTGCTAGAGACTCTAGCGGATACTTCAATGAGCAGTTCTTC. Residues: CSARDSSGYFNEQFF.

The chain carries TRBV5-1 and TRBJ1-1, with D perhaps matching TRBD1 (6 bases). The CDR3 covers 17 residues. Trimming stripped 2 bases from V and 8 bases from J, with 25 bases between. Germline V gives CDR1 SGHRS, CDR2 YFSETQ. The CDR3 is CASSFGSGGGIKPEAFF. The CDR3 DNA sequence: TGCGCCAGCAGCTTTGGGTCTGGAGGGGGAATTAAACCGGAAGCTTTCTTT.

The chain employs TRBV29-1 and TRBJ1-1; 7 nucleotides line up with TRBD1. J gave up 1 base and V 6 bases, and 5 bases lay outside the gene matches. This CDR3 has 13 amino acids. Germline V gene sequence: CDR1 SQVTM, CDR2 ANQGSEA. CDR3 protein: CSVAGTENTEAFF. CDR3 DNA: TGCAGCGTCGCCGGGACAGAGAACACTGAAGCTTTCTTT.

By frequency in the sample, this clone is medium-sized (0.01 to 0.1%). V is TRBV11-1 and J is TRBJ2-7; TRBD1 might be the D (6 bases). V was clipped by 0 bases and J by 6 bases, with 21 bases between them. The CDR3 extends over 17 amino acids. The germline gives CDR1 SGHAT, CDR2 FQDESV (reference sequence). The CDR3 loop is CASSLATRGRDMVEQYF. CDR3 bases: TGTGCCAGCAGCTTAGCCACACGCGGCAGGGACATGGTCGAGCAGTACTTC.

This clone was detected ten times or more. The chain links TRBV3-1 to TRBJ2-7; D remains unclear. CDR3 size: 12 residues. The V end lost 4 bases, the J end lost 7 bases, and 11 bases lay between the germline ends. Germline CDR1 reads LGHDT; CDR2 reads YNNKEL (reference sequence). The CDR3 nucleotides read TGTGCCAGCAGCCCAGGAGAGAGAGAGCAGTACTTC. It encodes CASSPGEREQYF.

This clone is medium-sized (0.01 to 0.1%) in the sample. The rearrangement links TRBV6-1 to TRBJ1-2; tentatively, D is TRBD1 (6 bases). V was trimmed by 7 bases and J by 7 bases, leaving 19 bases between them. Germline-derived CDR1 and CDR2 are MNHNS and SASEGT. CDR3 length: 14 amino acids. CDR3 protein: CASTPGRGYSGYTF. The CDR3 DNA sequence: TGTGCCAGCACCCCGGGCAGGGGTTATAGTGGCTACACCTTC.

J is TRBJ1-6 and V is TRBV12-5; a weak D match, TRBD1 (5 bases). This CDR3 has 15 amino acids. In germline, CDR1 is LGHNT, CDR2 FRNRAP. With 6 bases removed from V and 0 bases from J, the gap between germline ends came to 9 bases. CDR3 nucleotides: TGTGCTAGTGGCGCAGGGAGCTCCTATAATTCACCCCTCCACTTT. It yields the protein CASGAGSSYNSPLHF.

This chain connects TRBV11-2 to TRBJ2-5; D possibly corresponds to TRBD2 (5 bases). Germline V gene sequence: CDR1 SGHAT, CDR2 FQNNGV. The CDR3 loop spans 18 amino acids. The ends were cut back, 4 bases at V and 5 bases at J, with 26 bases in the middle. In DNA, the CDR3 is TGTGCCAGCAGCTATAAATATGTAGGCTACCCCGGGAAGGAGACCCAGTACTTC. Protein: CASSYKYVGYPGKETQYF.

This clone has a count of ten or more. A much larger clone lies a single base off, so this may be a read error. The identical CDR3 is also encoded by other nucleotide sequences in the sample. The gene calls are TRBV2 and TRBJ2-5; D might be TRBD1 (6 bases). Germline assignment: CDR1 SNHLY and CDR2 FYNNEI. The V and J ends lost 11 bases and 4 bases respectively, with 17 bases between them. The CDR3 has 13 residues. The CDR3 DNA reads TGTGCCTCCTCCCGGGACAACCGAGAGACCCAGTACTTC. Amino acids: CASSRDNRETQYF.

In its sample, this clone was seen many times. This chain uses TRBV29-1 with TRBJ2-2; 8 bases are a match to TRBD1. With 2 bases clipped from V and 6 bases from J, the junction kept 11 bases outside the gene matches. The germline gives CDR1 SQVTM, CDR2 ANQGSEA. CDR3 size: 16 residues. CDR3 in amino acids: CSVEKPWTGKAGELFF. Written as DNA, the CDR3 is TGCAGCGTTGAAAAGCCTTGGACAGGGAAAGCCGGGGAGCTGTTTTTT.

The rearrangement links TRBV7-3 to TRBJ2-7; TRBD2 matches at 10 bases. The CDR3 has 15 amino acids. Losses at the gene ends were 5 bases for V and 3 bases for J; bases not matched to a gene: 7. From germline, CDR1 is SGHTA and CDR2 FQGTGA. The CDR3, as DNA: TGTGCCAGCAGCCATACTAGCGGGAATTTCTACGAGCAGTACTTC. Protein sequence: CASSHTSGNFYEQYF.

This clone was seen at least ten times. CDR3 amino acids: CASSHPGGNTEAFF. The CDR3 DNA reads TGCGCCAGCAGCCACCCCGGGGGGAACACTGAAGCTTTCTTT. V usage is TRBV5-1 and J usage is TRBJ1-1, with D perhaps matching TRBD1 (5 bases). V was pared by 4 bases and J by 1 base, with 11 bases between. The V gene's germline CDR1 is SGHRS and CDR2 YFSETQ. The CDR3 sequence is 14 residues long.

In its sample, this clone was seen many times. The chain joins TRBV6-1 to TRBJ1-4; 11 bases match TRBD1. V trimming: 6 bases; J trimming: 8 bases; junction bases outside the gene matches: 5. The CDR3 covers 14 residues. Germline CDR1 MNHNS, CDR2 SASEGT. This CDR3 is CASRRDRGFEKLFF. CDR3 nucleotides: TGTGCCAGCAGACGGGACAGGGGGTTCGAAAAACTGTTTTTT.